A selection of T cell receptor beta chains follows, all from one sample in a study of blood T cell repertoires in COVID-19. The table came from immunoSEQ multiplex PCR; TCRdb's copy has only in-frame clones and leaves some out. The repertoire holds approximately 99,000 clones, about 86% seen once, with around 2% in the top ten. The sample taken for sequencing was peripheral blood. These receptors came from a man aged 45-60 years with COVID-19, enrolled during active disease. The CDR3 runs from the conserved cysteine through the conserved F or W. D genes are given only for firm matches. Size is stated for part of the rows, as once, few or many counts, or as a class when the clone is expanded.

>TRBJ1-6|once|TRBD1|TRBV2
TGTGCCAGCAGTGAAGTAACAGGGGGCGAATCACCCCTCCACTTT
CASSEVTGGESPLHF
>TRBJ2-4|.|TRBD1|TRBV14
TGTGCCAGCAGCCAATTCAGGGGGTATGACATTCAGTACTTC
CASSQFRGYDIQYF
>TRBJ2-7|.|TRBD1|TRBV28
TGTGCCAGCAGTTTAAGAGGGACAGGGGCCTACGAGCAGTACTTC
CASSLRGTGAYEQYF
>TRBJ2-7|.|TRBD1|TRBV4-3
TGCGCCAGCAGCCCCGGGACAGGGGGCGGGAGATCCGAGCAGTACTTC
CASSPGTGGGRSEQYF
>TRBJ2-7|once|TRBD1|TRBV5-1
TGCGCCAGCACCCGATCCGGGACAGGGTCCTACGAGCAGTACTTC
CASTRSGTGSYEQYF
>TRBJ2-5|.|.|TRBV5-4
TGTGCCAGCAGCTTGGATACTAACAGGCCCCAAGAGACCCAGTACTTC
CASSLDTNRPQETQYF
>TRBJ1-4|.|TRBD1|TRBV28
TGTGCCAGCAGTTTCGGGACAGGGGGCATCGAAAAACTGTTTTTT
CASSFGTGGIEKLFF
>TRBJ2-1|once|.|TRBV18
TGTGCCAGCTCACCACGGGAGAGCTCCTACAATGAGCAGTTCTTC
CASSPRESSYNEQFF
>TRBJ1-1|.|.|TRBV4-2
TGTGCCAGCAGCCAGAAGGGGGAAACTGAAGCTTTCTTT
CASSQKGETEAFF
>TRBJ1-2|.|.|TRBV19
TGTGCCACCAAGGGGGGGGCCGGGGGCTACACCTTC
CATKGGAGGYTF
>TRBJ2-3|.|TRBD2|TRBV9
TGTGCCAGCAGCAAACAAGCGGGGGGGCCTACAGATACGCAGTATTTT
CASSKQAGGPTDTQYF
>TRBJ2-3|.|.|TRBV10-1
TGCGCCAGCAGTGAGTCGTGGCCCACAGATACGCAGTATTTT
CASSESWPTDTQYF
>TRBJ2-3|.|.|TRBV5-1
TGCGCCAGCGGACCGGGACAAAGCACAGATACGCAGTATTTT
CASGPGQSTDTQYF
>TRBJ2-7|.|.|TRBV6-1
TGTGCCAGCAGTGAGCTAGGGGCATACGAGCAGTACTTC
CASSELGAYEQYF
>TRBJ2-5|once|.|TRBV5-1
TGCGCCAGCAGCCCCCAGGCTCAGGGCGAGACCCAGTACTTC
CASSPQAQGETQYF
>TRBJ1-6|.|.|TRBV3-1/TRBV3-2
TGTGCCAGCAGCCAAACAGATAATTCACCCCTCCACTTT
CASSQTDNSPLHF
>TRBJ1-5|.|.|TRBV28
TGTGCCAGCAGCCTCGGGGGATTAAGCAATCAGCCCCAGCATTTT
CASSLGGLSNQPQHF
>TRBJ1-6|.|.|TRBV5-4
TGTGCCAGCAGATCGACAGCCGGTGGTTCACCCCTCCACTTT
CASRSTAGGSPLHF
>TRBJ2-5|.|TRBD1|TRBV5-4
TGTGCCAGCAGCACCGGGACAGGGTTACAAGAGACCCAGTACTTC
CASSTGTGLQETQYF
>TRBJ1-1|.|TRBD1|TRBV19
TGTGCCAGTAGGGGGACAGGGAACACTGAAGCTTTCTTT
CASRGTGNTEAFF
>TRBJ2-2|.|.|TRBV5-1
TGCGCCAGCAGCTTGGCTCCCCCTGCCGGGGAGCTGTTTTTT
CASSLAPPAGELFF
>TRBJ1-4|.|.|TRBV5-1
TGCGCCAGCAGCCCGCGACAGGCATCAACTAATGAAAAACTGTTTTTT
CASSPRQASTNEKLFF
>TRBJ1-5|.|TRBD1|TRBV18
TGTGCCAGCTCACCCAACCCGACAGGGTATCAGCCCCAGCATTTT
CASSPNPTGYQPQHF